The clone carrying this T cell receptor beta chain was seen more than once but under ten times. Individuals selected for sequencing had exhibited CD8+CD57+ cell expansion on flow cytometry. This entry belongs to a study of CD8+CD57+ T cells in acquired aplastic anemia. Investigators profiled TCR beta VDJ and CDR3 from genomic DNA template. Each CDR3 protein gets one entry after TCRdb re-called the reads with MiXCR. The sample consists of fewer than 300,000 distinct CDR3 sequences, 82% of them appearing once. The germline CDR1 and CDR2 sequences are LNHDA and SQIVND (reference sequence). J lost 5 bases, V lost 3 bases, and 2 bases had no gene match. The CDR3 sequence is 14 residues long.

The sequence was obtained from a human donor with aplastic anemia. Sequencing used sorted CD4+, CD8+, or CD8+CD57+ T cells (not recorded which) from PBMCs. The chain has TRBV19 and TRBJ2-2; TRBD1 matches at 8 bases. CDR3 loop: CASSITGGTGELFF. In nucleotides, the CDR3 is TGTGCCAGTAGTATCACAGGGGGAACCGGGGAGCTGTTTTTT.